Listed here are 28 T cell receptor beta chains from one sample, sequenced in a study of blood T cell repertoires in COVID-19. TCRdb's table, derived via immunoSEQ multiplex PCR, lists solely in-frame clones and lacks some. The sample has some 110,000 clones; about 90% are singletons. The sequenced material came from peripheral blood. These receptors originate from a man between 65 and 85 years old who had recovered from COVID-19.

V usage is TRBV28 and J usage is TRBJ1-3, with 9 bases aligning to TRBD1. V shed 2 bases, J shed 0 bases, and the junction held 2 bases outside the gene matches. CDR1 and CDR2 (germline): MDHEN, SYDVKM. The CDR3 runs to 16 residues. The CDR3 spells CASSLLQGASGNTIYF. The CDR3 bases are TGTGCCAGCAGTTTACTACAGGGGGCCTCTGGAAACACCATATATTTT.

The chain links TRBV7-2 to TRBJ2-7; 8 bases map to TRBD1. The ends lost 2 bases at V and 2 bases at J; junction bases unmatched: 5. The V gene's germline CDR1 is SGHTA and CDR2 FQGNSA. The CDR3 loop spans 15 amino acids. This chain's CDR3 is CASSLFRDRTYEQYF. Written as DNA, the CDR3 is TGTGCCAGCAGCTTATTTAGGGACAGGACCTACGAGCAGTACTTC.

The chain carries TRBV7-9 and TRBJ2-7; D not certain. Germline assignment: CDR1 SEHNR and CDR2 FQNEAQ (reference sequence). The V end was cut by 1 base, the J end by 5 bases, with 15 bases between. The CDR3 extends over 15 amino acids. This CDR3 reads CASSLGVTVRDEQYF. The CDR3 DNA reads as TGTGCCAGCAGCTTAGGGGTCACAGTACGTGACGAGCAGTACTTC.

The table lists this clone with a count of one. V and J are TRBV15 and TRBJ1-6; possible D gene TRBD1, 5 bases. Germline V gives CDR1 LNHNV, CDR2 YYDKDF (reference sequence). The CDR3 has 14 residues. The V gene lost 5 bases and the J gene lost 7 bases, with 12 bases spanning the gap. The CDR3 DNA is TGTGCCACCAGCGGGGGGTTTAGCAATTCACCCCTCCACTTT. Protein sequence: CATSGGFSNSPLHF. The entire variable domain, with the rest obtained from reference TRBV15 and TRBJ1-6, is as follows: DAMVIQNPRYQVTQFGKPVTLSCSQTLNHNVMYWYQQKSSQAPKLLFHYYDKDFNNEADTPDNFQSRRPNTSFCFLDIRSPGLGDTAMYLCATSGGFSNSPLHFGNGTRLTVT.

The genes are TRBV11-2 and TRBJ2-7, with TRBD1 matching 8 bases. Germline CDR1 is SGHAT and CDR2 is FQNNGV. V trimming: 4 bases; J trimming: 7 bases; junction bases outside the gene matches: 15. This CDR3 is built from 16 residues. DNA of the CDR3: TGTGCCAGCAGCTCCCTACGGACAGGGAGGTCTTGGGAGCAGTACTTC. This gives the protein CASSSLRTGRSWEQYF.

The chain's CDR3 is CASSLGGRAGSPLHF. The DNA of the CDR3 is TGTGCCAGCAGCTTGGGGGGCAGAGCCGGTTCACCCCTCCACTTT. This chain joins TRBV5-4 and TRBJ1-6; D might be TRBD1 (5 bases). The CDR3 sequence is 15 residues long. Trimming removed 0 bases from V and 9 bases from J, with 13 bases in between. The V gene's germline CDR1 is SGHNT and CDR2 YYREEE (reference sequence).

The chain employs TRBV14 and TRBJ2-7; weak D call: TRBD2 (5 bases). Between the trimmed V and J ends, which lost 1 base and 0 bases, there was a span of 19 bases. The CDR3 is 18 amino acids. Germline V gene sequence: CDR1 SGHDN, CDR2 FVKESK. The CDR3: CASSQVFSFGMSSYEQYF. The DNA for the CDR3 is TGTGCCAGCAGCCAAGTTTTCTCTTTCGGGATGAGCTCCTACGAGCAGTACTTC.

The rearrangement links TRBV5-1 to TRBJ1-1, with a possible D match to TRBD1 (5 bases). Between the trimmed V and J ends, which lost 6 bases and 1 base, there was a span of 13 bases. Per germline, CDR1 SGHRS and CDR2 YFSETQ. This CDR3 spans 14 amino acids. CDR3 sequence: CASNINQGNTEAFF. The CDR3 nucleotides read TGCGCCAGCAACATAAATCAGGGGAACACTGAAGCTTTCTTT.

The chain links TRBV9 to TRBJ1-5, with TRBD1 identical over 7 bases. Germline lookup yields CDR1 SGDLS and CDR2 YYNGEE. This CDR3 is built from 15 residues. With 3 bases clipped from V and 0 bases from J, the junction kept 3 bases outside the gene matches. In DNA, the CDR3 is TGTGCCAGCAGCGCGACAGGGTATAGCAATCAGCCCCAGCATTTT. As protein: CASSATGYSNQPQHF.

As concerns this clone: The same CDR3 arises from other DNA sequences in this sample as well. J is TRBJ2-7 and V is TRBV7-2; tentative D call: TRBD2 (6 bases). V was trimmed by 1 base and J by 3 bases, leaving 13 bases between them. This CDR3 is built from 15 residues. Germline V gives CDR1 SGHTA, CDR2 FQGNSA. CDR3 amino acids: CASSLGGSGGYEQYF. CDR3 bases: TGTGCCAGCAGCTTAGGGGGTAGCGGAGGCTACGAGCAGTACTTC.

The chain employs TRBV27 and TRBJ1-4, with 9 positions matching TRBD1. V was pared by 5 bases and J by 1 base, with 14 bases of the junction left unmatched. Germline CDR1 is MNHEY and CDR2 is SMNVEV (reference sequence). The CDR3 spans 19 residues. The DNA for the CDR3 is TGTGCCAGCAGTAGACCGACAGGGGGTTCGTACTTAACTAATGAAAAACTGTTTTTT. Translation: CASSRPTGGSYLTNEKLFF.

CDR3 in amino acids: CATSRGQNFPIYF. CDR3 DNA sequence: TGTGCCACCAGCCGCGGACAGAATTTTCCCATATATTTT. J is TRBJ1-3 and V is TRBV24-1; a possible D gene is TRBD1 (6 bases). CDR3 length: 13 residues. V shed 7 bases and J shed 11 bases, with 17 bases lying between them. CDR1 is KGHDR, CDR2 SFDVKD, per germline.

This clone was counted a single time. The chain is built from TRBV10-3 and TRBJ1-2, with unresolved D. This CDR3 contains 13 residues. The V and J ends lost 3 bases and 0 bases respectively, with 5 bases between them. Germline CDR1 ENHRY, CDR2 SYGVKD. The CDR3 nucleotides read TGTGCCATCAGTGAACAGACTAACTATGGCTACACCTTC. Its protein is CAISEQTNYGYTF.

The chain joins TRBV28 to TRBJ1-4; D may be TRBD1 (5 bases). CDR3 length equals 12 residues. CDR1 and CDR2 from the germline V gene are MDHEN and SYDVKM. V lost 6 bases to trimming and J lost 8 bases, with 10 bases between them. The CDR3 loop reads CASRNRGEKLFF. The CDR3 DNA sequence: TGTGCCAGCAGAAATCGGGGGGAAAAACTGTTTTTT. Based on the CDR3 plus reference TRBV28 and TRBJ1-4, the full variable domain is DVKVTQSSRYLVKRTGEKVFLECVQDMDHENMFWYRQDPGLGLRLIYFSYDVKMKEKGDIPEGYSVSREKKERFSLILESASTNQTSMYLCASRNRGEKLFFGSGTQLSVL.

The rearrangement uses TRBV14 and TRBJ1-2, with 10 bases lining up with TRBD1. The CDR3 covers 15 residues. Germline V gives CDR1 SGHDN, CDR2 FVKESK. J gave up 6 bases and V 4 bases, and 8 bases lay outside the gene matches. Written as DNA, the CDR3 is TGTGCCAGCAGCCCAGACCGGACAGGGGGGGATGGCTACACCTTC. Its translation is CASSPDRTGGDGYTF.

In its sample, this clone was seen once. This sample includes further DNA sequences coding for the same CDR3. The V call is TRBV3-1 (or the pseudogene TRBV3-2), the J call TRBJ2-2; D unclear. CDR3 length: 14 residues. Germline V CDR1 and CDR2: LGHDT, YNNKEL (reference sequence). The V end was cut by 2 bases, the J end by 4 bases, with 8 bases between. The CDR3 sequence: CASSQLGGTGELFF. DNA for the CDR3: TGTGCCAGCAGCCAACTAGGCGGCACCGGGGAGCTGTTTTTT.

The chain is built from TRBV6-5 and TRBJ1-5, with 7 bases lining up with TRBD1. CDR3 length: 14 amino acids. J gave up 4 bases and V 6 bases, and 6 bases lay outside the gene matches. The germline gives CDR1 MNHEY, CDR2 SVGAGI. The CDR3 region is CASSGGQPNQPQHF. The CDR3 DNA follows: TGTGCCAGCAGCGGGGGACAGCCGAATCAGCCCCAGCATTTT.

The rearrangement links TRBV3-1 (or the pseudogene TRBV3-2) to TRBJ1-6; D gene unclear. Germline V lookup: CDR1 LGHDT, CDR2 YNNKEL (reference sequence). The germline V and J ends were trimmed by 4 bases and 7 bases, with 8 bases remaining between them. This CDR3 is built from 13 residues. The CDR3, as DNA: TGTGCCAGCAGCCCGAACAGAAATTCACCCCTCCACTTT. Translated, it gives CASSPNRNSPLHF.

The chain couples TRBV21-1 to TRBJ1-6. TRBV21-1 is recorded as a pseudogene. The CDR3 sequence is 14 residues long. DNA of the CDR3: TGTGCCAGCAGCAAAAGGGGGGGGTTCCCCACCCTCCACTTT. This translates into CASSKRGGFPTLHF.

V and J are TRBV6-5 and TRBJ1-4; 7 bases are a match to TRBD1. J lost 8 bases, V lost 4 bases, and 10 bases had no gene match. Germline V gives CDR1 MNHEY, CDR2 SVGAGI. This CDR3 region has 15 residues. CDR3 region: CASSLSGGKGEKLFF. The CDR3 DNA sequence: TGTGCCAGCAGTTTATCAGGGGGGAAGGGGGAAAAACTGTTTTTT.

This clone has a single count. V is TRBV7-2 and J is TRBJ2-2; 7 bases align to TRBD1. The CDR3 runs to 14 residues. Germline-derived CDR1 and CDR2 are SGHTA and FQGNSA. With V trimmed by 6 bases and J by 4 bases, 5 bases remained unmatched. CDR3 region: CASSWDSVTGELFF. The DNA for the CDR3 is TGTGCCAGCAGTTGGGACAGCGTCACCGGGGAGCTGTTTTTT. The full variable domain, with the rest looked up from reference TRBV7-2 and TRBJ2-2, is GAGVSQSPSNKVTEKGKDVELRCDPISGHTALYWYRQSLGQGLEFLIYFQGNSAPDKSGLPSDRFSAERTGGSVSTLTIQRTQQEDSAVYLCASSWDSVTGELFFGEGSRLTVL.

The gene calls are TRBV9 and TRBJ1-2; the D gene is possibly TRBD1 (6 bases). Trimming removed 0 bases from V and 4 bases from J, with 10 bases in between. Germline V gene data show CDR1 as SGDLS and CDR2 as YYNGEE. CDR3 length: 14 residues. CDR3 in DNA: TGTGCCAGCAGCGTAGAAGTCAGGGGCTATGGCTACACCTTC. Its translation: CASSVEVRGYGYTF. Based on the CDR3 plus reference TRBV9 and TRBJ1-2, the full variable domain is DSGVTQTPKHLITATGQRVTLRCSPRSGDLSVYWYQQSLDQGLQFLIQYYNGEERAKGNILERFSAQQFPDLHSELNLSSLELGDSALYFCASSVEVRGYGYTFGSGTRLTVV.

The chain employs TRBV5-6 and TRBJ2-3; TRBD2 agrees at 11 bases. Germline values: CDR1 SGHDT, CDR2 YYEEEE. Germline trimming cut 7 bases from V and 2 bases from J; bases unmatched to any gene: 6. The CDR3 extends over 15 amino acids. The CDR3 region is CASAGLAENTDTQYF. The CDR3 region has the DNA TGTGCCAGCGCGGGACTAGCGGAGAACACAGATACGCAGTATTTT.

The chain links TRBV27 to TRBJ2-1; possible D gene TRBD2, 5 bases. The CDR3 runs to 15 residues. From germline, CDR1 is MNHEY and CDR2 SMNVEV (reference sequence). Between the trimmed V and J ends, which lost 6 bases and 7 bases, there was a span of 19 bases. CDR3 nucleotides: TGTGCCAGCAGAACTCGACCTGAGGGTTGGAATGAGCAGTTCTTC. Its translation is CASRTRPEGWNEQFF.

This chain's CDR3 is CASSHRDSPFNEQFF. The DNA for the CDR3 is TGTGCCAGCAGCCACCGGGACTCTCCGTTCAATGAGCAGTTCTTC. The chain uses TRBV7-7 and TRBJ2-1; D perhaps matches TRBD2 (6 bases). The germline V and J ends were trimmed by 5 bases and 6 bases, with 17 bases remaining between them. The CDR3 loop spans 15 amino acids. CDR1 and CDR2 from the germline V gene are SSHAT and FNYEAQ (reference sequence).

This chain connects TRBV10-1 to TRBJ2-2; possibly TRBD2 for D (6 bases). V was shortened by 4 bases and J by 2 bases, with 14 bases between the two germline ends. The germline gives CDR1 WNHNN, CDR2 SYGVQD (reference sequence). CDR3 length: 16 residues. The CDR3 DNA is TGCGCCAGCAGTGGTCTCGGGGGATTCAACACCGGGGAGCTGTTTTTT. It translates to CASSGLGGFNTGELFF.

The genes are TRBV5-1 and TRBJ1-1, with 7 bases that match TRBD1. The V gene's germline CDR1 is SGHRS and CDR2 YFSETQ. The CDR3 sequence is 14 residues long. V dropped 4 bases and J dropped 1; count of bases not matched to a gene: 4. The DNA for the CDR3 is TGCGCCAGCAGCCGTGGGACAGAGAACACTGAAGCTTTCTTT. Its protein is CASSRGTENTEAFF.

The chain links TRBV5-1 to TRBJ2-2, with D unresolved. V lost 2 bases and J 0 bases, leaving 14 bases between the germline ends. Germline V lookup: CDR1 SGHRS, CDR2 YFSETQ. This CDR3 contains 17 residues. CDR3 in amino acids: CASSFGRNFANTGELFF. The CDR3 DNA reads as TGCGCCAGCAGCTTCGGCAGGAATTTCGCGAACACCGGGGAGCTGTTTTTT. The entire variable domain, with the rest obtained from reference TRBV5-1 and TRBJ2-2, is as follows: KAGVTQTPRYLIKTRGQQVTLSCSPISGHRSVSWYQQTPGQGLQFLFEYFSETQRNKGNFPGRFSGRQFSNSRSEMNVSTLELGDSALYLCASSFGRNFANTGELFFGEGSRLTVL.